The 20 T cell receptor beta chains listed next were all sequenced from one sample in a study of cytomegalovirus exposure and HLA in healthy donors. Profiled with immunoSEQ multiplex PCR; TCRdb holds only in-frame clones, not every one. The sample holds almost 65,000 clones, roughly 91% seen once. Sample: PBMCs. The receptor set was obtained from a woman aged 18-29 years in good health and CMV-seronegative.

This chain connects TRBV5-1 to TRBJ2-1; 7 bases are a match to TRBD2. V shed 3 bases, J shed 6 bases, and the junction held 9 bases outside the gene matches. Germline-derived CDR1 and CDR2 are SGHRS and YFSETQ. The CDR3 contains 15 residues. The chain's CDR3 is CASSSAAGAINEQFF. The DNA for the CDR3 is TGCGCCAGCAGCTCGGCTGCGGGAGCTATCAATGAGCAGTTCTTC. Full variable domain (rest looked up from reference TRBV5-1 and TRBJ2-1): KAGVTQTPRYLIKTRGQQVTLSCSPISGHRSVSWYQQTPGQGLQFLFEYFSETQRNKGNFPGRFSGRQFSNSRSEMNVSTLELGDSALYLCASSSAAGAINEQFFGPGTRLTVL.

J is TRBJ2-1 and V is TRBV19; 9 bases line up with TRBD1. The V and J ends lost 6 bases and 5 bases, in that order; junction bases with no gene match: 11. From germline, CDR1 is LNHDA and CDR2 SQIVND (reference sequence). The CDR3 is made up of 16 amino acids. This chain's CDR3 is CASRRFGTGSDNEQFF. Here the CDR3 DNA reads TGTGCCAGTAGGCGGTTTGGGACAGGGTCGGACAATGAGCAGTTCTTC.

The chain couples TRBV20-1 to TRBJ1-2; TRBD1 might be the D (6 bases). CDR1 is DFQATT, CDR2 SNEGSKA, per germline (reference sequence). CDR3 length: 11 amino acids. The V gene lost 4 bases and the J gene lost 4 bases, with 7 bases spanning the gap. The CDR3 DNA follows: TGCAGTGCTATGACAGGCTATGGCTACACCTTC. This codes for CSAMTGYGYTF.

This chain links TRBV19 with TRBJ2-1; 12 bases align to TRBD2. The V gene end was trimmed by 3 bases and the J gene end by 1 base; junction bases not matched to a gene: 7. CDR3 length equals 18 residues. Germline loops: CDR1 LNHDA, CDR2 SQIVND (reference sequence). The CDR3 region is CASSIRLAGGFSYNEQFF. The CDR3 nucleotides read TGTGCCAGTAGTATTCGGCTAGCGGGGGGGTTTTCCTACAATGAGCAGTTCTTC.

CDR3 sequence: CASSEGTGSAYGYTF. The CDR3 bases are TGTGCCAGCAGCGAGGGGACAGGGTCGGCCTATGGCTACACCTTC. The chain combines TRBV9 with TRBJ1-2, with TRBD1 matching over 9 bases. The length of the CDR3 is 15 residues. In germline, CDR1 is SGDLS, CDR2 YYNGEE. V lost 3 bases, J lost 4 bases, and 7 bases stayed unmatched.

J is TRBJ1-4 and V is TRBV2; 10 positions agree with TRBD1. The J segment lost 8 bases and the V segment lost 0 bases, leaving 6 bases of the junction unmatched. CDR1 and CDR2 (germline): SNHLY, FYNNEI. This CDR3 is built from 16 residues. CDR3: CASSEARQGAGEKLFF. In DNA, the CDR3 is TGTGCCAGCAGTGAAGCAAGACAGGGGGCGGGAGAAAAACTGTTTTTT.

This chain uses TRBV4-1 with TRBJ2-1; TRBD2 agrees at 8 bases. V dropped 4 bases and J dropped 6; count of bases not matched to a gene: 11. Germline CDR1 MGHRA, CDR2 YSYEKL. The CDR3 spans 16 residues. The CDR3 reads CASSPPTSAGGNEQFF. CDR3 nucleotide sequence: TGCGCCAGCAGCCCGCCCACGTCGGCGGGGGGCAATGAGCAGTTCTTC.

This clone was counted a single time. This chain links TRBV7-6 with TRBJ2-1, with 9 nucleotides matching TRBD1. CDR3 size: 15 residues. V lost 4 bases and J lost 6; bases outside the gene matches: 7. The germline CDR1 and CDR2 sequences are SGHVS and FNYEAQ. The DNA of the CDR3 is TGTGCCAGCAGCTCGACAGGGGGTTTAAGCAATGAGCAGTTCTTC. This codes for CASSSTGGLSNEQFF.

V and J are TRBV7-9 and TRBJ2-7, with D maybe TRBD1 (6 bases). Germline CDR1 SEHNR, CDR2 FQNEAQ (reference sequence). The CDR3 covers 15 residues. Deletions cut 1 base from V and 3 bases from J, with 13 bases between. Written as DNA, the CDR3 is TGTGCCAGCAGCTTAGGCGACAGGAGGAACTACGAGCAGTACTTC. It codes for CASSLGDRRNYEQYF.

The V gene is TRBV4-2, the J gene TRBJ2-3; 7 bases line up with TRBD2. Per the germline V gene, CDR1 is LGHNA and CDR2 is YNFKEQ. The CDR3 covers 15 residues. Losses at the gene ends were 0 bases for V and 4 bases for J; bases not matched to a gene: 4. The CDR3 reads CASSQDRLAADTQYF. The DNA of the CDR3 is TGTGCCAGCAGCCAAGATCGGCTAGCGGCAGATACGCAGTATTTT.

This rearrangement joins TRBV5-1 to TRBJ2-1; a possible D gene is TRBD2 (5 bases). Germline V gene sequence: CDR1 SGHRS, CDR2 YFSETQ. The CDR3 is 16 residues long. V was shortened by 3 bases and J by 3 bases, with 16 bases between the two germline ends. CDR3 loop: CASSSSDWNLYNEQFF. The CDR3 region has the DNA TGCGCCAGCAGCTCTTCGGACTGGAATCTCTACAATGAGCAGTTCTTC. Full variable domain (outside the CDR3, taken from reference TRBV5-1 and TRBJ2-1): KAGVTQTPRYLIKTRGQQVTLSCSPISGHRSVSWYQQTPGQGLQFLFEYFSETQRNKGNFPGRFSGRQFSNSRSEMNVSTLELGDSALYLCASSSSDWNLYNEQFFGPGTRLTVL.

The CDR3 bases are TGCGCCAGCAGCCAAGGGGGTACAGGGGCCCCTAGCTCCTACGAGCAGTACTTC. This encodes CASSQGGTGAPSSYEQYF. The chain couples TRBV4-1 to TRBJ2-7, with 7 bases matching TRBD1. Germline V lookup: CDR1 MGHRA, CDR2 YSYEKL. The CDR3 totals 18 residues. The J segment lost 0 bases and the V segment lost 1 base, leaving 12 bases of the junction unmatched.

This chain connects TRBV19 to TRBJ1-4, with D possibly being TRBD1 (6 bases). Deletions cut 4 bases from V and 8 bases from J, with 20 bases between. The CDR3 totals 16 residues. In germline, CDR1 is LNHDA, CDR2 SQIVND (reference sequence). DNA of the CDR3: TGTGCCAGTAGTACAACCGGGACACCTTTTATCGAAAAACTGTTTTTT. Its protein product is CASSTTGTPFIEKLFF.

CDR3 loop: CASSDRGLGTEAFF. The CDR3 DNA reads TGTGCCAGCAGCGACAGGGGGCTGGGGACTGAAGCTTTCTTT. V is TRBV2 and J is TRBJ1-1; 10 nucleotides align to TRBD1. CDR1 is SNHLY and CDR2 is FYNNEI in the germline V gene. The J segment lost 5 bases and the V segment lost 6 bases, leaving 6 bases of the junction unmatched. The CDR3 is 14 amino acids. Variable domain in full (rest from reference TRBV2 and TRBJ1-1): EPEVTQTPSHQVTQMGQEVILRCVPISNHLYFYWYRQILGQKVEFLVSFYNNEISEKSEIFDDQFSVERPDGSNFTLKIRSTKLEDSAMYFCASSDRGLGTEAFFGQGTRLTVV.

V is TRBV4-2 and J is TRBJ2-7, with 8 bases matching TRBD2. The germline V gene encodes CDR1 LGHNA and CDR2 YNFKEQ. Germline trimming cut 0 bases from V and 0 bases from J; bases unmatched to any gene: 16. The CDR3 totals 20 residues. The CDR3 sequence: CASSQDSRGGGPRSSYEQYF. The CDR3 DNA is TGTGCCAGCAGCCAAGATTCCCGTGGCGGGGGGCCGAGGAGCTCCTACGAGCAGTACTTC.

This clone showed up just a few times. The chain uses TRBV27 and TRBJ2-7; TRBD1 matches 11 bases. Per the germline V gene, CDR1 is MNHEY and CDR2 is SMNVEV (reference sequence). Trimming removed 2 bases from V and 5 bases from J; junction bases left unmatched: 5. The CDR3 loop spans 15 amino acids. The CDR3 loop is CASSLGTGGRHEQYF. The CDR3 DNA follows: TGTGCCAGCAGTTTAGGGACAGGGGGTCGCCACGAGCAGTACTTC.

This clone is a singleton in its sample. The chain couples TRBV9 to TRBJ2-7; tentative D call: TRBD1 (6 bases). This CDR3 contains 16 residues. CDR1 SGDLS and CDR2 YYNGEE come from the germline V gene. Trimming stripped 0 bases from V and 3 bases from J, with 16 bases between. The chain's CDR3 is CASSVGLGLDSYEQYF. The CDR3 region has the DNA TGTGCCAGCAGCGTAGGGCTCGGGTTGGACAGCTACGAGCAGTACTTC. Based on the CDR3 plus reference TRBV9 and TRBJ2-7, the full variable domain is DSGVTQTPKHLITATGQRVTLRCSPRSGDLSVYWYQQSLDQGLQFLIQYYNGEERAKGNILERFSAQQFPDLHSELNLSSLELGDSALYFCASSVGLGLDSYEQYFGPGTRLTVT.

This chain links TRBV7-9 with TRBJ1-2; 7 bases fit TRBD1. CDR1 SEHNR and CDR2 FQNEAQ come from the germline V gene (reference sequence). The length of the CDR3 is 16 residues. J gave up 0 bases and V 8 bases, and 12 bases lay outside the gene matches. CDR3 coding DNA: TGTGCCAGCCACCGGACGGGACAGCAATCTAACTATGGCTACACCTTC. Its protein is CASHRTGQQSNYGYTF.

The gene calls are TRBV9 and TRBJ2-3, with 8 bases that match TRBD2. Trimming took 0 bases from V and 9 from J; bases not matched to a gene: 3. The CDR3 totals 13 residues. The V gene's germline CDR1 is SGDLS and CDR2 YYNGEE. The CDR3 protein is CASSVDGGDTQYF. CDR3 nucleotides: TGTGCCAGCAGCGTAGACGGGGGGGACACGCAGTATTTT. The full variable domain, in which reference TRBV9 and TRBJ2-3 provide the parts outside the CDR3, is DSGVTQTPKHLITATGQRVTLRCSPRSGDLSVYWYQQSLDQGLQFLIQYYNGEERAKGNILERFSAQQFPDLHSELNLSSLELGDSALYFCASSVDGGDTQYFGPGTRLTVL.

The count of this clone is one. CDR3 bases: TGTGCCAGCAGCGTAGGAACTAGCGGTCTCCAAGAGACCCAGTACTTC. Its protein is CASSVGTSGLQETQYF. The chain employs TRBV9 and TRBJ2-5, with 8 bases lining up with TRBD2. J gave up 1 base and V 0 bases, and 5 bases lay outside the gene matches. Germline V gene data show CDR1 as SGDLS and CDR2 as YYNGEE. The CDR3 is 16 amino acids.